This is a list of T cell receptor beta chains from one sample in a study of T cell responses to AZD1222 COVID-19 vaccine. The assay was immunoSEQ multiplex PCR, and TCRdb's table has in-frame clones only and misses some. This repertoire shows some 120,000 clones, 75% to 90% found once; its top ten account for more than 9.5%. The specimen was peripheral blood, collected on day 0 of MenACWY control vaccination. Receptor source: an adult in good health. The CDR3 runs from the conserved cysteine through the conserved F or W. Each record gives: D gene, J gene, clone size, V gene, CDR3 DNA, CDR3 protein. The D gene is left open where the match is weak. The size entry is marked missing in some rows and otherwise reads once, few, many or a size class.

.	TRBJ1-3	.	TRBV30	TGTGCCTGGAGGGACGTACAGGGACTGGGAAACACCATATATTTT	CAWRDVQGLGNTIYF
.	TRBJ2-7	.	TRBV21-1	TGTGCCAGCAGCAAATTCCCCTCTCACGGCTGGAGGGGGTGCGAGCAGTACTTC	CASSKFPSHGWRGCEQYF
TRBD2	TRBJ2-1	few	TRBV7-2	TGTGCCAGCAGCCTTACTAGCGGAGGGGCCTATGAGCAGTTCTTC	CASSLTSGGAYEQFF
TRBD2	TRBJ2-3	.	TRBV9	TGTGCCAGCAGCACCCTTAGCGGGAGCAGCACAGATACGCAGTATTTT	CASSTLSGSSTDTQYF
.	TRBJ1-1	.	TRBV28	TGTGCCAGCAGTTTACCGAACACTGAAGCTTTCTTT	CASSLPNTEAFF
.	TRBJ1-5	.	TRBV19	TGTGCCAGTAGTATGGGGGAGGGAGGAAGAGGTTTTTATCAGCCCCAGCATTTT	CASSMGEGGRGFYQPQHF
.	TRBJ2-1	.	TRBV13	TGTGCCAGCAGCCAACTAGAGGCCTACAATGAGCAGTTCTTC	CASSQLEAYNEQFF
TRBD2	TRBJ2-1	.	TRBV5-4	TGTGCCAGCAGCTTGGGAGCTAGCGGGAAGGATGAGCAGTTCTTC	CASSLGASGKDEQFF
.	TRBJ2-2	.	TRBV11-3	TGTGCCAGCAGCGCCCGACAAGCGCGGACGAACACCGGGGAGCTGTTTTTT	CASSARQARTNTGELFF
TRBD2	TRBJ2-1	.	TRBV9	TGTGCCAGCAGCGTCACTAGCGGGGCCTACAATGAGCAGTTCTTC	CASSVTSGAYNEQFF
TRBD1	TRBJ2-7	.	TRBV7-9	TGTGCCAGCAGCTTAGCTCGTGACAGGGATCTCCCCTACGAGCAGTACTTC	CASSLARDRDLPYEQYF
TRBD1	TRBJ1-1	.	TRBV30	TGTGCCTGGAGGACCGGGACAGGGGGCAAGGAAGCTTTCTTT	CAWRTGTGGKEAFF
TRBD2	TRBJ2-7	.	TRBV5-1	TGCGCCAGCAGCCCCACTAGCGGGAGGTACGAGCAGTACTTC	CASSPTSGRYEQYF
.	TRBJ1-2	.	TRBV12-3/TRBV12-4	TGTGCCAGCAGTTTCTACTATGGCTACACCTTC	CASSFYYGYTF
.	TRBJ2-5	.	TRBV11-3	TGTGCCAGCAGCGACCGAGACAGCCAAGAGACCCAGTACTTC	CASSDRDSQETQYF
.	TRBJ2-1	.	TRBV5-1	TGCGCCAGCAGCTCAGGTACCTCCAGGGTCAATGAGCAGTTCTTC	CASSSGTSRVNEQFF
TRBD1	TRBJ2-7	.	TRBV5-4	TGTGCCAGCAGCCCAGGGGGTCTTGCTAGATCCTACGAGCAGTACTTC	CASSPGGLARSYEQYF
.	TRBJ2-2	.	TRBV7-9	TGTGCCAGCAGCCTAAGCAGGAACACCGGGGAGCTGTTTTTT	CASSLSRNTGELFF
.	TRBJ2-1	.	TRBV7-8	TGTGCCAGCAGCTTAGCGCGCACCTACAATGAGCAGTTCTTC	CASSLARTYNEQFF
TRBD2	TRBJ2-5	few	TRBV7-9	TGTGCCAGCAGCTCTAAAAGGAGTAGCGGGATGCTCCAAGAGACCCAGTACTTC	CASSSKRSSGMLQETQYF
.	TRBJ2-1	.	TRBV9	TGTGCCAGCAGCGAAAACTCGCTGGCGAATGAGCAGTTCTTC	CASSENSLANEQFF
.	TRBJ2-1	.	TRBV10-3	TGTGCCATCAAAGGGGCAGTAGCCGAGCAGTTCTTC	CAIKGAVAEQFF
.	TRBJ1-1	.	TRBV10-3	TGTGCCATCAGTGAGCCCCGACCGAGAGGGAAGGGCACTGAAGCTTTCTTT	CAISEPRPRGKGTEAFF
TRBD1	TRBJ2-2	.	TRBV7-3	TGTGCCAGCAGCTCGTTCGGCCAGGGGGCCTCCGGGGAGCTGTTTTTT	CASSSFGQGASGELFF
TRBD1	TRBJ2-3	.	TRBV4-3	TGCGCCAGCAGCCAAGGTACAGGGGGCGCCACAGATACGCAGTATTTT	CASSQGTGGATDTQYF
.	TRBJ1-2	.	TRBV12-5	TGTGCTAGTGGTTTGGCAAAGGTGGATGGCTACACCTTC	CASGLAKVDGYTF
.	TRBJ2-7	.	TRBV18	TGTGCCAGCTCACCACGGGAGGAGGGCAGGGAGCAGTACTTC	CASSPREEGREQYF
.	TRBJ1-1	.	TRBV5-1	TGCGCCAGCAGCCTCCCTTTCGGGGGCAACACTGAAGCTTTCTTT	CASSLPFGGNTEAFF
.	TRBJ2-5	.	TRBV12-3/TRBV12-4	TGTGCCAGCAGTTTGCGGGGCCAAGAGACCCAGTACTTC	CASSLRGQETQYF
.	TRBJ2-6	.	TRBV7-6	TGTGCCAGCAGCTCGGTCCGCGGGAAGGGCAACGTCCTGACTTTC	CASSSVRGKGNVLTF
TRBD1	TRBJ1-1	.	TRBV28	TGTGCCAGCACTCGGGGGGACAGCGGTAACACTGAAGCTTTCTTT	CASTRGDSGNTEAFF
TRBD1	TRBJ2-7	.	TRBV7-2	TGTGCCAGCAGCTACCGACAGGGCTCCGAGCAGTACTTC	CASSYRQGSEQYF
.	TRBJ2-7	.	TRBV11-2	TGTGCCAGCAGCTTAACAGTCGGATCCTACGAGCAGTACTTC	CASSLTVGSYEQYF
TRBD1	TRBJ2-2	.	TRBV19	TGTGCCAGTAGTATAGAAAGGGACAGCGGGGAGCTGTTTTTT	CASSIERDSGELFF
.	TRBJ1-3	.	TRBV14	TGTGCCAGCAGCCAGATCGTGGGACACCGCTCTGGAAACACCATATATTTT	CASSQIVGHRSGNTIYF
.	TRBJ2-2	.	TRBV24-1	TGTGCCACCAGTGGACGGGGGCGCGACACCGGGGAGCTGTTTTTT	CATSGRGRDTGELFF
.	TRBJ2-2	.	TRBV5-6	TGTGCCAGCAGCTTAACTCCCGGGGAGCTGTTTTTT	CASSLTPGELFF
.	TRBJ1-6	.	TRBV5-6	TGTGCCAGCAGCTTTGGCGGGGTACGGCGTAATTCACCCCTCCACTTT	CASSFGGVRRNSPLHF
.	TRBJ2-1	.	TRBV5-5	TGTGCCAGCAGCTTGGCTCAGGGGCGCATCCACAATGAGCAGTTCTTC	CASSLAQGRIHNEQFF
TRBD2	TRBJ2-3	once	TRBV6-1	TGTGCCAGCAGTGTATCTAGCGGGATGAGCACAGATACGCAGTATTTT	CASSVSSGMSTDTQYF